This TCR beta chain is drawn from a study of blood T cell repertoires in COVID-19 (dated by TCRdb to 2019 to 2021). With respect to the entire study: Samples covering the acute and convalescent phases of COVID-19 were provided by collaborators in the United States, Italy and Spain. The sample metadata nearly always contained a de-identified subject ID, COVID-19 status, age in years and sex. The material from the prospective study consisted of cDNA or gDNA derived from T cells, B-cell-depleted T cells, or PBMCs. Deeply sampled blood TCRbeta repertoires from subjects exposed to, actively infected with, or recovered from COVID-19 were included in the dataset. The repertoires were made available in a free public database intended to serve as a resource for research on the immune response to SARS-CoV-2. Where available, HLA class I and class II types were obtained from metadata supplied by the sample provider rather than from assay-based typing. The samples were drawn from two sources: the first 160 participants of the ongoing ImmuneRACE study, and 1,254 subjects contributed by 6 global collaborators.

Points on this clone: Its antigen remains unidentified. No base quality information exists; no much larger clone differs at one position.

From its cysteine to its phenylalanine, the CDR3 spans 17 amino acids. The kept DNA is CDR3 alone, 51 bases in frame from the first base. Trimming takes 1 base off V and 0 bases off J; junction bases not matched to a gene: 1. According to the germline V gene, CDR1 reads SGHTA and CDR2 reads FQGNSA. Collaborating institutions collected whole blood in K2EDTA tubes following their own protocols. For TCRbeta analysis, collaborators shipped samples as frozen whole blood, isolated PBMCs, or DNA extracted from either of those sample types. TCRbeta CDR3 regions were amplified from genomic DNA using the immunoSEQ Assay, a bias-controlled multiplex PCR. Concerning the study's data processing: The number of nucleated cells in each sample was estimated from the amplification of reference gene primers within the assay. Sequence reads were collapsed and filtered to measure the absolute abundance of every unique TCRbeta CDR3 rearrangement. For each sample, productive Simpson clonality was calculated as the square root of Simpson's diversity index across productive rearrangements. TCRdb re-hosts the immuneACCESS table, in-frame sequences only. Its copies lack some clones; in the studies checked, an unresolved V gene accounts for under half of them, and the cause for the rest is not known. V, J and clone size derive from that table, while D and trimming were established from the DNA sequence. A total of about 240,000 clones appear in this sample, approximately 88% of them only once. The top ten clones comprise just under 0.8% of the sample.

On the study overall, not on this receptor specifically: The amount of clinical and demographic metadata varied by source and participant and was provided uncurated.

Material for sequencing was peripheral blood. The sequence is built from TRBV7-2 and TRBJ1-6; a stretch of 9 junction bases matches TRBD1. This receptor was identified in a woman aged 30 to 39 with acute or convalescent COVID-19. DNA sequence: TGTGCCAGCAGCTTAGGGGGACAGGGCTCCTATAATTCACCCCTCCACTTT. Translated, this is CASSLGGQGSYNSPLHF.